The T cell receptor (beta chain) under discussion was sequenced for a study of molecular identifiers for immune sequencing clone quantification. General study results and limits: In a background of around 920,000 naive cells, spiked Jurkat TCR RNA from one cell was reportedly detectable.

The CDR3 extends over 18 amino acids. Germline values: CDR1 SGHVS, CDR2 FQNEAQ. Sorted cells numbering roughly 20,000 to 1,000,000, with 10%, 30% or 50% RNA, yielded the naive CD8 libraries. A CD8+CD4-CCR7+CD45RA+ phenotype served as the sorting definition for naive CD8 T cells. Concerning this clonotype: Antigen: not known. Given a much more abundant clone one base away, this may be a read error.

Bulk libraries came from a prior protocol with listed TCR primers. TCRdb recomputed calls from the PCR reads with MiXCR, one row per CDR3 protein. The repertoire consists of about 510,000 distinct CDR3 sequences, with about a quarter occurring once and the leading ten covering around 0.78%. Material: naive CD8+ T cells from blood, with Jurkat cell RNA spiked in. Subset noted: FACS-sorted CD8+CD4-CCR7+CD45RA+ naive T cells. The receptor comes from a human donor in good health. Some libraries in this study had Jurkat cell RNA spiked in. The chain is built from TRBV7-8 and TRBJ2-3, with 14 bases aligning to TRBD2. The CDR3 spells CASSDGTSGGPAPDTLYF. In DNA, the CDR3 is TGTGCCAGCAGCGACGGGACTAGCGGGGGCCCTGCCCCAGATACGCTGTATTTT.